Below are 29 T cell receptor beta chains sequenced from a single sample in a study of cytomegalovirus exposure and HLA in healthy donors. The PCR contained 60 Vbeta and 13 Jbeta primers. Only in-frame clones appear in the TCRdb table, and some are missing; sequencing was by immunoSEQ multiplex PCR. The table records roughly 250,000 clones, about 66% of them present only once. Sequencing was performed on PBMCs. The source is a female donor in good health and CMV-seronegative.

The chain's CDR3 is CASSMAGRYNEQFF. The CDR3 DNA is TGTGCCAGCAGTATGGCGGGAAGGTACAATGAGCAGTTCTTC. V is TRBV27 and J is TRBJ2-1, with D perhaps matching TRBD2 (6 bases). Germline V gives CDR1 MNHEY, CDR2 SMNVEV (reference sequence). This CDR3 comprises 14 residues. With 5 bases removed from V and 4 bases from J, the gap between germline ends came to 12 bases.

CDR3 amino acids: CASSTRTGSYGYTF. In DNA, the CDR3 is TGTGCCAGCAGTACACGGACAGGGAGCTATGGCTACACCTTC. The chain employs TRBV6-1 and TRBJ1-2, with 8 positions matching TRBD1. V gave up 5 bases and J gave up 4 bases; unmatched junction bases: 6. The germline gives CDR1 MNHNS, CDR2 SASEGT. This CDR3 contains 14 residues.

The chain uses TRBV6-5 and TRBJ2-4; 11 bases agree with TRBD1. Germline assignment: CDR1 MNHEY and CDR2 SVGAGI. Trimming removed 4 bases from V and 7 bases from J; junction bases left unmatched: 3. This CDR3 is 14 amino acids long. CDR3 sequence (DNA): TGTGCCAGCAGTTCCGGGACAGGGGGTAACATTCAGTACTTC. Amino acids: CASSSGTGGNIQYF.

DNA for the CDR3: TGTGCCAGCAGCTTAGAGTACTGGAATGAGCAGTTCTTC. Translation gives CASSLEYWNEQFF. The chain uses TRBV7-2 and TRBJ2-1, with no clear D. The CDR3 totals 13 residues. V lost 1 base and J lost 7, with 8 bases in between. Germline V gene sequence: CDR1 SGHTA, CDR2 FQGNSA.

The rearrangement uses TRBV5-6 and TRBJ1-5, with 7 bases matching TRBD1. CDR1 and CDR2 (germline): SGHDT, YYEEEE. V trimming: 3 bases; J trimming: 0 bases; junction bases outside the gene matches: 3. The CDR3 runs to 15 residues. The CDR3, as DNA: TGTGCCAGCAGCTGGGGACAGACTAGCAATCAGCCCCAGCATTTT. Its translation: CASSWGQTSNQPQHF.

The J gene is TRBJ2-7, the V gene TRBV9, with TRBD2 identical over 8 bases. Trimming removed 1 base from V and 6 bases from J; junction bases left unmatched: 6. Germline loops: CDR1 SGDLS, CDR2 YYNGEE. The CDR3 covers 14 residues. CDR3 in amino acids: CASSVKSGRTEQYF. DNA of the CDR3: TGTGCCAGCAGCGTAAAAAGCGGGAGAACCGAGCAGTACTTC.

The J gene is TRBJ1-6, the V gene TRBV30; D gene uncertain. Trimming left V 3 bases short and J 6 bases short, with 15 bases between. The CDR3 has 15 residues. The germline V gene has CDR1 GTSNPN and CDR2 SVGIG (reference sequence). CDR3 DNA: TGTGCCTGGAGAGAGGGTCCGGCTGGTAATTCACCCCTCCACTTT. Its translation: CAWREGPAGNSPLHF. The whole variable domain, remainder taken from reference TRBV30 and TRBJ1-6, is SQTIHQWPATLVQPVGSPLSLECTVEGTSNPNLYWYRQAAGRGLQLLFYSVGIGQISSEVPQNLSASRPQDRQFILSSKKLLLSDSGFYLCAWREGPAGNSPLHFGNGTRLTVT.

A few counts support this clone. The chain links TRBV7-2 to TRBJ2-7, with a possible D match to TRBD1 (6 bases). V gave up 5 bases and J gave up 4 bases, with 15 bases separating them. Germline CDR1 reads SGHTA; CDR2 reads FQGNSA. This CDR3 comprises 14 residues. The CDR3: CASSLSGAPYEQYF. The DNA of the CDR3 is TGTGCCAGCAGCCTCTCAGGGGCACCTTACGAGCAGTACTTC.

The gene calls are TRBV6-5 and TRBJ2-7; 11 bases line up with TRBD1. V was clipped by 4 bases and J by 2 bases; unmatched bases: 4. The CDR3 is 15 amino acids. Per germline, CDR1 MNHEY and CDR2 SVGAGI. The CDR3 nucleotides read TGTGCCAGCAGTTTTAGGACAGGGGGCACCTACGAGCAGTACTTC. The encoded protein is CASSFRTGGTYEQYF.

The gene calls are TRBV2 and TRBJ1-5; 11 bases line up with TRBD1. Germline assignment: CDR1 SNHLY and CDR2 FYNNEI. The CDR3 runs to 16 residues. The V segment lost 4 bases and the J segment 7 bases; nucleotides outside the gene matches: 9. CDR3 sequence reads: CASSAVFGTGGQPQHF. In DNA form, the CDR3 reads TGTGCCAGCAGTGCAGTCTTTGGGACAGGGGGACAGCCCCAGCATTTT.

The CDR3 reads CASSDGTERGEQFF. CDR3 bases: TGTGCCAGCAGTGACGGTACCGAAAGAGGTGAGCAGTTCTTC. The chain combines TRBV6-4 with TRBJ2-1; D is undetermined. V lost 2 bases to trimming and J lost 9 bases, with 14 bases between them. The CDR3 consists of 14 residues. Germline V gene sequence: CDR1 MRHNA, CDR2 SNTAGT.

The chain joins TRBV27 to TRBJ1-5; D may be TRBD1 (6 bases). Germline CDR1 MNHEY, CDR2 SMNVEV (reference sequence). The CDR3 runs 15 residues. Trimming cost V 4 bases and J 2 bases, with 12 bases left between them. The CDR3 bases are TGTGCCAGCAGTTCACAGGGAGCCCGCAATCAGCCCCAGCATTTT. Its protein product is CASSSQGARNQPQHF.

V usage is TRBV2 and J usage is TRBJ2-1; TRBD2 agrees at 8 bases. The length of the CDR3 is 16 residues. From germline, CDR1 is SNHLY and CDR2 FYNNEI. The V segment lost 4 bases and the J segment 4 bases; nucleotides outside the gene matches: 9. CDR3 sequence (DNA): TGTGCCAGCAGTGGGGTGGTAGGGACTAGGTACAATGAGCAGTTCTTC. This gives the protein CASSGVVGTRYNEQFF.

The chain's CDR3 is CASSPTSAGQQETQYF. Here the CDR3 DNA reads TGTGCCAGCAGTCCTACCTCAGCAGGCCAGCAAGAGACCCAGTACTTC. J is TRBJ2-5 and V is TRBV2, with no clear D. The germline gives CDR1 SNHLY, CDR2 FYNNEI. The length of the CDR3 is 16 residues. V lost 5 bases to trimming and J lost 2 bases, with 18 bases between them.

The rearrangement uses TRBV12-2 and TRBJ2-3; the DNA was not compared with TRBD1, the D call given in the table. TRBV12-2 is assigned pseudogene status. This CDR3 has 17 residues. CDR3 amino acids: CASRPRDRGPCTDTQYF. The DNA of the CDR3 is TGTGCAAGTCGCCCAAGGGACAGGGGGCCGTGCACAGATACGCAGTATTTT.

The rearrangement joins TRBV14 to TRBJ2-7; no firm D call. Germline lookup yields CDR1 SGHDN and CDR2 FVKESK. V was pared by 3 bases and J by 1 base, with 13 bases between. CDR3 length: 15 amino acids. In DNA, the CDR3 is TGTGCCAGCAGCCATCGCCCCACAATTTCCTACGAGCAGTACTTC. It yields the protein CASSHRPTISYEQYF.

This clone was recorded a few times. The chain is built from TRBV19 and TRBJ2-2, with TRBD2 identical over 11 bases. There are 15 residues in the CDR3. Germline-derived CDR1 and CDR2 are LNHDA and SQIVND (reference sequence). Germline trimming cut 10 bases from V and 4 bases from J; bases unmatched to any gene: 8. The CDR3 sequence: CATQGTSGPTGELFF. DNA for the CDR3: TGTGCCACCCAGGGGACTAGCGGCCCCACCGGGGAGCTGTTTTTT. Based on the CDR3 plus reference TRBV19 and TRBJ2-2, the full variable domain is DGGITQSPKYLFRKEGQNVTLSCEQNLNHDAMYWYRQDPGQGLRLIYYSQIVNDFQKGDIAEGYSVSREKKESFPLTVTSAQKNPTAFYLCATQGTSGPTGELFFGEGSRLTVL.

This clone showed up just a few times. The J gene is TRBJ1-1, the V gene TRBV2; D is ambiguous. Per germline, CDR1 SNHLY and CDR2 FYNNEI. Trimming removed 7 bases at V and 5 bases at J, with 11 bases between. This CDR3 is 12 amino acids long. The CDR3 nucleotides are TGTGCCAGCAAATGGGAGGCGACTGAAGCTTTCTTT. Translated, it gives CASKWEATEAFF.

The chain joins TRBV9 to TRBJ1-1; D is unresolved. In germline, CDR1 is SGDLS, CDR2 YYNGEE. The V and J ends lost 8 bases and 1 base respectively, with 6 bases between them. The CDR3 has 11 amino acids. The CDR3 DNA follows: TGTGCCAGTGGGAGGAACACTGAAGCTTTCTTT. It is translated as CASGRNTEAFF.

Concerning this clone itself: A junction boundary mismatches the germline segment, possibly from a read error. The chain joins TRBV10-3 to TRBJ2-7; TRBD1 matches at 7 bases. This CDR3 has 14 residues. From germline, CDR1 is ENHRY and CDR2 SYGVKD. As DNA, the CDR3 is TGTGCCACCGAGCAGACAGGGAGATTTAGTGAGCAATACTTC. Translation gives CATEQTGRFSEQYF.

V is TRBV30 and J is TRBJ1-3; D ambiguous. In germline, CDR1 is GTSNPN, CDR2 SVGIG (reference sequence). V lost 6 bases to trimming and J lost 8 bases, with 20 bases between them. There are 14 residues in the CDR3. Here the CDR3 reads CACPTRSGADTIYF. As DNA, the CDR3 is TGTGCCTGCCCCACCCGGAGCGGAGCCGACACCATATATTTT.

The chain links TRBV7-9 to TRBJ2-7, with TRBD1 identical over 10 bases. The CDR3 covers 16 residues. The germline V gene encodes CDR1 SEHNR and CDR2 FQNEAQ (reference sequence). Unmatched junction bases numbered 6, after V lost 0 bases and J lost 4 bases. The CDR3 DNA reads as TGTGCCAGCAGCTTAGCTGCGGGGACAGGGGATTACGAGCAGTACTTC. Translated, it gives CASSLAAGTGDYEQYF. Full variable domain (missing parts from reference TRBV7-9 and TRBJ2-7): DTGVSQNPRHKITKRGQNVTFRCDPISEHNRLYWYRQTLGQGPEFLTYFQNEAQLEKSRLLSDRFSAERPKGSFSTLEIQRTEQGDSAMYLCASSLAAGTGDYEQYFGPGTRLTVT.

The chain joins TRBV21-1 to TRBJ2-2; the D call in the table, TRBD1, was not verified against the DNA. TRBV21-1 is marked as a pseudogene. This CDR3 is built from 18 residues. CDR3 region: CASSKIIRGERWIGELFF. The CDR3 nucleotides are TGTGCCAGCAGCAAAATCATCAGGGGGGAGAGGTGGATCGGGGAGCTGTTTTTT.

This clone was seen more than once but under ten times. This chain connects TRBV5-6 to TRBJ1-6, with 7 bases fitting TRBD1. Germline CDR1 and CDR2: SGHDT and YYEEEE. The CDR3 length is 17 residues. Trimming took 0 bases from V and 6 from J; bases not matched to a gene: 9. The DNA of the CDR3 is TGTGCCAGCAGCTTGGAGGGTCAGGGGGTTTTTAATTCACCCCTCCACTTT. It translates to CASSLEGQGVFNSPLHF.

This clone was observed a single time. This rearrangement joins TRBV7-9 to TRBJ2-3; TRBD1 matches 7 bases. J lost 3 bases, V lost 2 bases, and 8 bases had no gene match. Germline loops: CDR1 SEHNR, CDR2 FQNEAQ (reference sequence). The CDR3 loop spans 16 amino acids. In nucleotides, the CDR3 is TGTGCCAGCAGCTTACCGCAACGGACAGGAACAGATACGCAGTATTTT. Its protein is CASSLPQRTGTDTQYF. The full variable domain, completed using reference TRBV7-9 and TRBJ2-3, is DTGVSQNPRHKITKRGQNVTFRCDPISEHNRLYWYRQTLGQGPEFLTYFQNEAQLEKSRLLSDRFSAERPKGSFSTLEIQRTEQGDSAMYLCASSLPQRTGTDTQYFGPGTRLTVL.

V and J are TRBV7-3 and TRBJ1-1, with D perhaps matching TRBD1 (5 bases). The ends were cut back, 5 bases at V and 1 base at J, with 14 bases in the middle. This CDR3 contains 15 residues. CDR1 and CDR2 from the germline V gene are SGHTA and FQGTGA. The chain's CDR3 is CASSLGGGANTEAFF. The CDR3 DNA reads as TGTGCCAGCAGCCTGGGGGGGGGAGCGAACACTGAAGCTTTCTTT. The full variable domain, with the rest looked up from reference TRBV7-3 and TRBJ1-1, is GAGVSQTPSNKVTEKGKYVELRCDPISGHTALYWYRQSLGQGPEFLIYFQGTGAADDSGLPNDRFFAVRPEGSVSTLKIQRTERGDSAVYLCASSLGGGANTEAFFGQGTRLTVV.

The chain couples TRBV6-1 to TRBJ2-7; 7 bases are shared with TRBD2. The junction had 5 bases not matched to a gene; V was cut back by 3 bases and J by 3 bases. Germline V gene data show CDR1 as MNHNS and CDR2 as SASEGT. The CDR3 covers 14 residues. DNA for the CDR3: TGTGCCAGCAGTGAGGGGGGGACCCTCTACGAGCAGTACTTC. Protein: CASSEGGTLYEQYF.

The chain couples TRBV30 to TRBJ1-1, with 7 bases aligning to TRBD1. Germline assignment: CDR1 GTSNPN and CDR2 SVGIG (reference sequence). This CDR3 contains 12 residues. The CDR3: CATNRGNTEAFF. The DNA of the CDR3 is TGTGCGACTAACAGGGGGAACACTGAAGCTTTCTTT.

This rearrangement joins TRBV4-1 to TRBJ1-5, with D possibly being TRBD1 (6 bases). The germline CDR1 and CDR2 sequences are MGHRA and YSYEKL. V was cut by 2 bases and J by 4 bases, with 9 bases left in between. The CDR3 extends over 14 amino acids. CDR3: CASSQFTGNQPQHF. In nucleotides, the CDR3 is TGCGCCAGCAGCCAATTTACAGGGAATCAGCCCCAGCATTTT.